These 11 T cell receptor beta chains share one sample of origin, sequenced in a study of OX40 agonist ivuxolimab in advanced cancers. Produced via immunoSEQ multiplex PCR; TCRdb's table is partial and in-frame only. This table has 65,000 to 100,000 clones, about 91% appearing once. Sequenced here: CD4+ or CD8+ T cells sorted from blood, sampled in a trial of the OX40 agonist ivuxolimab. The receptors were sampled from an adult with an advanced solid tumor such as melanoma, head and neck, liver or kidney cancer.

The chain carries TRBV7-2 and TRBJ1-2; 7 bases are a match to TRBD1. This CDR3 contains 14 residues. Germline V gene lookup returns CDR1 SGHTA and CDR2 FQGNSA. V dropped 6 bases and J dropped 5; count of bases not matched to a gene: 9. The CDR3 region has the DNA TGTGCCAGCAGATCCGGTGACAGGGTATATGGCTACACCTTC. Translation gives CASRSGDRVYGYTF. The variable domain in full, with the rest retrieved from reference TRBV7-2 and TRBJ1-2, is GAGVSQSPSNKVTEKGKDVELRCDPISGHTALYWYRQSLGQGLEFLIYFQGNSAPDKSGLPSDRFSAERTGGSVSTLTIQRTQQEDSAVYLCASRSGDRVYGYTFGSGTRLTVV.

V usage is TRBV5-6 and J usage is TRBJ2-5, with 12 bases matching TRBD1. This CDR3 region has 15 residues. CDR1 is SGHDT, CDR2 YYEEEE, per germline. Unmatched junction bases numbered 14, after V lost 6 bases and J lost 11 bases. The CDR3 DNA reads TGTGCCAGCAACTACGGTTGGGACAGGGGGCGGGAGCAGTACTTC. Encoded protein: CASNYGWDRGREQYF.

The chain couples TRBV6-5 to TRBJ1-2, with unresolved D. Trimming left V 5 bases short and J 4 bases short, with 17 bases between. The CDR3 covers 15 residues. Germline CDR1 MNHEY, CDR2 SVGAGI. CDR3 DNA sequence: TGTGCCAGCAGTCCTGCCTCCCCGCGCGGCTATGGCTACACCTTC. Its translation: CASSPASPRGYGYTF.

CDR3 in amino acids: CSVRLAGVGSYNEQFF. CDR3 DNA sequence: TGCAGCGTTCGACTAGCGGGAGTTGGTTCCTACAATGAGCAGTTCTTC. V is TRBV29-1 and J is TRBJ2-1, with 12 bases aligning to TRBD2. CDR1 and CDR2 from the germline V gene are SQVTM and ANQGSEA. Germline trimming cut 5 bases from V and 1 base from J; bases unmatched to any gene: 6. The length of the CDR3 is 16 residues.

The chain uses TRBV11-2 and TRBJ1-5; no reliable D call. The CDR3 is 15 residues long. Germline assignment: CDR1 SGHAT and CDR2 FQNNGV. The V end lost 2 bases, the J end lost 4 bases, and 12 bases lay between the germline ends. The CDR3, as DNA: TGTGCCAGCAGCTTATCCTCGACAAATAATCAGCCCCAGCATTTT. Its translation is CASSLSSTNNQPQHF.

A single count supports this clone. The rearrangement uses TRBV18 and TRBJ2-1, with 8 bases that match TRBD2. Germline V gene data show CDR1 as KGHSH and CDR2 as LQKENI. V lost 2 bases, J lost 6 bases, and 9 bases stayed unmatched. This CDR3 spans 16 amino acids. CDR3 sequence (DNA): TGTGCCAGCTCACCAGTCTTTGCGGGAGGATTCAATGAGCAGTTCTTC. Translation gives CASSPVFAGGFNEQFF.

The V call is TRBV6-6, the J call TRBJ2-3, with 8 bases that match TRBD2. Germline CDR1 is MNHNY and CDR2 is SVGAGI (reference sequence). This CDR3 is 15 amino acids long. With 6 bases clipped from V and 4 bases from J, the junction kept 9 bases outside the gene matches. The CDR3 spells CASSSQREWADTQYF. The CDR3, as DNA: TGTGCCAGCAGCTCACAGCGGGAGTGGGCAGATACGCAGTATTTT.

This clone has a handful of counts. The CDR3 sequence: CASSFRTERNGYTF. The CDR3 coding sequence is TGTGCCAGCAGTTTTCGGACGGAGCGTAATGGCTACACCTTC. This chain connects TRBV28 to TRBJ1-2, with unresolved D. V shed 3 bases and J shed 6 bases, with 14 bases lying between them. From germline, CDR1 is MDHEN and CDR2 SYDVKM. The CDR3 length is 14 residues.

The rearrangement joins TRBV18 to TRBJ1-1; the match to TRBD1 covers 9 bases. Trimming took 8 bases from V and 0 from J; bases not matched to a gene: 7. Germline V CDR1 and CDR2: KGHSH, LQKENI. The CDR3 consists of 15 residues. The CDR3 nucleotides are TGTGCCAGCGGGGACAGGGAATCCATGAACACTGAAGCTTTCTTT. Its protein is CASGDRESMNTEAFF.

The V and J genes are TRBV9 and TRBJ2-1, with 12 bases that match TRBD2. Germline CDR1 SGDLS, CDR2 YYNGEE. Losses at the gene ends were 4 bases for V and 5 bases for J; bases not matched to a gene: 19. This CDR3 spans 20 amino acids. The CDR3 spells CASSLRGRASGRAVNNEQFF. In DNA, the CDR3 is TGTGCCAGCAGCCTAAGGGGTAGGGCTAGCGGGAGGGCCGTTAACAATGAGCAGTTCTTC.

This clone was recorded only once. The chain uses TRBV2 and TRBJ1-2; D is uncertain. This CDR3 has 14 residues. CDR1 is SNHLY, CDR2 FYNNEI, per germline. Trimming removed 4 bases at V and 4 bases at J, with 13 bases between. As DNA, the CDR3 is TGTGCCAGCAGTGTAGGTCTGGAAACCTATGGCTACACCTTC. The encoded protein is CASSVGLETYGYTF. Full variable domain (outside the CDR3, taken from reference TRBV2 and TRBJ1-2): EPEVTQTPSHQVTQMGQEVILRCVPISNHLYFYWYRQILGQKVEFLVSFYNNEISEKSEIFDDQFSVERPDGSNFTLKIRSTKLEDSAMYFCASSVGLETYGYTFGSGTRLTVV.